The clone carrying this T cell receptor beta chain was seen only a few times. As yet, its antigen is unknown. This entry belongs to a study of T cell repertoires in cytomegalovirus infection. Study-wide findings and caveats: The study found HLA-C-restricted CMV-specific TCR beta clonotypes dominating the ex vivo response. Using cumulative public TCR beta family frequency, the authors identified those who carried CMV together with the relevant HLA.

One entry per CDR3 protein results from TCRdb running MiXCR on the reads. This sample carries roughly 340,000 distinct CDR3 sequences, about 27% of them seen once, and the ten largest clones take approximately 20%. The sequence was collected from a human donor in good health (CMV status not recorded). Some clones in this sample may be carry-over from other donors' samples. Here the sequenced sample was cultured PBMCs, taken from culture after CMV antigen stimulation.

The CDR3 region is CASSLRTGRQYF. CDR3 coding DNA: TGTGCCAGCAGCTTGAGGACAGGGCGGCAGTACTTC. This rearrangement joins TRBV7-2 to TRBJ2-7, with 8 bases aligning to TRBD1. Germline loops: CDR1 SGHTA, CDR2 FQGNSA. V lost 3 bases, J lost 9 bases, and 4 bases stayed unmatched. CDR3 length: 12 amino acids.